This record concerns one T cell receptor beta chain sequence. The sample comes from a study of patients and donors after allogeneic stem cell transplantation. TCRdb analysed the RT-PCR reads with MiXCR anew, one entry per CDR3 protein. Found here are about 150,000 distinct CDR3 sequences, about two fifths of them singletons; the top ten hold 50%. Per the germline V gene, CDR1 is SGHRS and CDR2 is YFSETQ. The length of the CDR3 is 18 residues. V trimming: 6 bases; J trimming: 0 bases; junction bases outside the gene matches: 14. This clonotype originated in a human donor who was either an allogeneic HSCT recipient or a stem cell or donor lymphocyte infusion donor (not recorded which). It is not recorded whose cells these are; they may come from a transplant donor. Sequenced material: blood, either unsorted or a sorted T cell fraction (not recorded which). This chain uses TRBV5-1 with TRBJ2-3; 9 nucleotides line up with TRBD2. CDR3 region: CASTPWASGAPSTDTQYF. Written as DNA, the CDR3 is TGCGCCAGCACCCCTTGGGCTAGCGGGGCGCCTAGCACAGATACGCAGTATTTT.